This T cell receptor beta chain was identified during a study of blood T cell repertoires in COVID-19. The germline CDR1 and CDR2 sequences are MNHEY and SVGAGI. The trim removed 4 bases at V and 7 bases at J, leaving 7 bases unmatched. The CDR3 consists of 15 residues. The repertoire was sequenced with immunoSEQ multiplex PCR; TCRdb's copy has only in-frame clones and lacks some. The table lists tens of thousands of clones, 80% to 90% of them singletons. This receptor was taken from an older man with active COVID-19. The chain uses TRBV6-5 and TRBJ1-4, with 9 bases lining up with TRBD1. The sample taken for sequencing was peripheral blood. Here the CDR3 DNA reads TGTGCCAGCAGTTCCACAGGGGGCGGAGGTGAAAAACTGTTTTTT. It yields the protein CASSSTGGGGEKLFF.